This TCR beta chain was identified during a study of shared clonotypes between healthy human individuals. Measured with immunoSEQ multiplex PCR; TCRdb has only the in-frame clones, and not every one. The sample lists some 1 million clones, around four fifths occurring once. Whole-study results and caveats: Estimated richness was generally greater in naive than memory subsets.

Every donor was a Caucasian adult from Nashville, Tennessee. A note on this clone: Its antigen remains unknown.

CDR1 and CDR2 from the germline V gene are MNHNS and SASEGT. This CDR3 is built from 14 residues. V lost 6 bases, J lost 8 bases, and 16 bases lay in between. The sample comprised memory CD4+ T cells sorted from blood. Indicated subset: CD45RA-negative fraction. The chain recombines TRBV6-1 with TRBJ2-2; perhaps D is TRBD1 or TRBD2 (5 bases each). The source is a man between 18 and 29 years old in good health. DNA for the CDR3: TGTGCCAGCAGACCGGGGCCCGGAGCGGGGGAGCTGTTTTTT. Translation gives CASRPGPGAGELFF.